A selection of T cell receptor beta chains follows, all from one sample in a study of patients and donors after allogeneic stem cell transplantation. MiXCR, applied by TCRdb to the RT-PCR reads, yields one record per CDR3 protein. Altogether roughly 190,000 distinct CDR3 sequences are present, less than 45% being singletons, with the ten largest covering 33%. The sequenced material came from blood, either unsorted or a sorted T cell fraction (not recorded which). The receptors originated from a human donor who was either an allogeneic HSCT recipient or a stem cell or donor lymphocyte infusion donor (not recorded which). It is not recorded whose cells these are; they may come from a transplant donor. Both conserved end residues are part of each CDR3. A D gene is named only where the DNA matches it firmly. Only some rows state a clone size, as once, few, many or a class for expanded clones.

>NA|TRBV2|NA|13|TRBJ2-7
TGTGCCAGCAGGCCGGACTTCAACTACGAGCAGTACTTC
CASRPDFNYEQYF
>NA|TRBV5-6|NA|11|TRBJ2-4
TGTGCCAGCAGCTTGAGTGACATTCAGTACTTC
CASSLSDIQYF
>NA|TRBV10-3|NA|15|TRBJ2-2
TGTGCCATCAGTGAAGTGCCGCCGAACACCGGGGAGCTGTTTTTT
CAISEVPPNTGELFF
>NA|TRBV4-2|NA|14|TRBJ1-4
TGTGCCAGCAGATATGGGGGGCGGGATGAAAAACTGTTTTTT
CASRYGGRDEKLFF
>NA|TRBV7-8|few|14|TRBJ1-6
TGTGCCAGCAGGCCGGGCTCGGTAGGGTCACCCCTCCACTTT
CASRPGSVGSPLHF
>NA|TRBV11-3|NA|12|TRBJ2-2
TGTGCCAGCAGCTTAAGTGGGCGGGAGCTGTTTTTT
CASSLSGRELFF
>NA|TRBV20-1|NA|12|TRBJ2-1
TGCAGTGCTAGGGGGAGCTACAATGAGCAGTTCTTC
CSARGSYNEQFF
>TRBD1|TRBV20-1|NA|15|TRBJ1-2
TGCAGTGCTAGCCCCCCTGGGACAGCTCTCTATGGCTACACCTTC
CSASPPGTALYGYTF
>TRBD2|TRBV4-3|NA|17|TRBJ2-5
TGCGCCAGCAGCCCCCGGGCGCTAGCGGGAGGCCAAGAGACCCAGTACTTC
CASSPRALAGGQETQYF
>TRBD2|TRBV28|NA|16|TRBJ2-3
TGTGCCAGCAGTTTGACTAGCGGGAGGGCCTCAGATACGCAGTATTTT
CASSLTSGRASDTQYF
>NA|TRBV27|NA|15|TRBJ2-7
TGTGCCAGCAGTTCGAACAGGGCCCAAACCTACGAGCAGTACTTC
CASSSNRAQTYEQYF
>NA|TRBV9|NA|15|TRBJ2-3
TGTGCCAGCAGCCCAACGGGGCGGGTCACAGATACGCAGTATTTT
CASSPTGRVTDTQYF
>NA|TRBV20-1|NA|9|TRBJ1-2
TGCAGTCGGGGGTATGGCTACACCTTC
CSRGYGYTF
>NA|TRBV7-9|many|14|TRBJ1-4
TGTGCCAGCAGCGCGACAGGATCTAATGAAAAACTGTTTTTT
CASSATGSNEKLFF
>NA|TRBV6-2/TRBV6-3|once|15|TRBJ1-5
TGTGCCAGCAGCAGGACACTACATAGCAATCAGCCCCAGCATTTT
CASSRTLHSNQPQHF
>NA|TRBV4-3|once|15|TRBJ1-2
TGCGCCAGCAGCCCCCGACAGGTCGGAGGGTATGGCTACACCTTC
CASSPRQVGGYGYTF
>NA|TRBV10-3|NA|13|TRBJ1-2
TGTGCCATCAGTGGCGGACAGATGGATGGCTACACCTTC
CAISGGQMDGYTF
>NA|TRBV20-1|NA|13|TRBJ2-7
TGCAGTGCTAGGGACAAACCCTCCTACGAGCAGTACTTC
CSARDKPSYEQYF
>TRBD2|TRBV12-5|NA|18|TRBJ2-1
TGTGCTAGTGGTTTGGCGTCTGGACTAGCGGGAGACTACAATGAGCAGTTCTTC
CASGLASGLAGDYNEQFF
>NA|TRBV5-1|few|14|TRBJ2-1
TGCGCCAGCAGCTTGGGACTAGTACTTAGTGAGCAGTTCTTC
CASSLGLVLSEQFF
>TRBD1|TRBV12-3/TRBV12-4|NA|16|TRBJ1-6
TGTGCCAGCAGCCGCGGACAGGGAGGGGATAATTCACCCCTCCACTTT
CASSRGQGGDNSPLHF
>NA|TRBV4-3|few|14|TRBJ1-1
TGCGCCAGCAGCCAAGGGATGGGGAACACTGAAGCTTTCTTT
CASSQGMGNTEAFF
>NA|TRBV5-1|many|14|TRBJ1-2
TGCGCCAGCAGCCCGACGGGACTTGACTATGGCTACACCTTC
CASSPTGLDYGYTF
>TRBD2|TRBV6-2/TRBV6-3|NA|17|TRBJ2-3
TGTGCCAGCAGTTACAAAGCTTCGTGGGACTACACAGATACGCAGTATTTT
CASSYKASWDYTDTQYF
>TRBD2|TRBV20-1|few|14|TRBJ2-7
TGCATTGCTAGAGAAGCGGGAGAAGAATACGAGCAGTACTTC
CIAREAGEEYEQYF
>TRBD1|TRBV28|NA|15|TRBJ1-5
TGTGCCAGCAGTTCAGACCCGACAGGGTGGAAGCCCCAGCATTTT
CASSSDPTGWKPQHF
>NA|TRBV12-3/TRBV12-4|NA|18|TRBJ2-6
TGTGCCAGCAGTTTAGCGCAGGGCGGGATCTCTGGGGCCAACGTCCTGACTTTC
CASSLAQGGISGANVLTF
>TRBD2|TRBV27|NA|15|TRBJ2-1
TGTGCCAGCAGTCTCGGAGCGGGAGTTAGGAATGAGCAGTTCTTC
CASSLGAGVRNEQFF
>NA|TRBV4-3|NA|16|TRBJ2-1
TGCGCCAGCAGCCAAGAAGTGGGCTTATCCTACAATGAGCAGTTCTTC
CASSQEVGLSYNEQFF
>NA|TRBV5-1|NA|14|TRBJ1-1
TGCGCCAGCAGCTTACTCCGGTATGACACTGAAGCTTTCTTT
CASSLLRYDTEAFF
>TRBD2|TRBV27|NA|16|TRBJ2-1
TGTGCCAGCAGTTTACTAGCGGGAGGGTTGAGGAATGAGCAGTTCTTC
CASSLLAGGLRNEQFF
>TRBD1|TRBV5-1|few|16|TRBJ2-1
TGCGCCAGCACATCATCGAGGACAGGGCTCTACAATGAGCAGTTCTTC
CASTSSRTGLYNEQFF
>TRBD1|TRBV6-5|few|15|TRBJ1-1
TGTGCCAGCAGTTACTTTCAGGGGGTTAACACTGAAGCTTTCTTT
CASSYFQGVNTEAFF
>NA|TRBV5-1|few|14|TRBJ2-3
TGCGCCAGCAGCTTGGACACCGCTTGGGATACGCAGTATTTT
CASSLDTAWDTQYF
>TRBD1|TRBV24-1|few|18|TRBJ1-4
TGTGCCACCAGTGATTTAGTTTTTACAGGGGAAAGAAATGAAAAACTGTTTTTT
CATSDLVFTGERNEKLFF
>NA|TRBV4-2|NA|13|TRBJ2-1
TGTGCCAGCAGCCCTGCGCGGGGAAATGAGCAGTTCTTC
CASSPARGNEQFF
>NA|TRBV3-1|NA|14|TRBJ2-3
TGTGCCAGCAGCCCAGGGGACGATTCAGATACGCAGTATTTT
CASSPGDDSDTQYF
>TRBD2|TRBV7-7|NA|19|TRBJ2-6
TGTGCTAGCAGCTTAGCGGAAGGAGGCGGGAGGACTGGGGCCAACGTCCTGACTTTC
CASSLAEGGGRTGANVLTF
>NA|TRBV6-4|NA|14|TRBJ1-1
TGTGCCAGCAGTGACTCAGGAGAGGACACTGAAGCTTTCTTT
CASSDSGEDTEAFF